This passage covers 12 T cell receptor beta chains from one sample sequenced in a study of patients and donors after allogeneic stem cell transplantation (dated by TCRdb to 2020 to 2021). The library was prepared using RT-PCR. Sequencer: NextSeq 550. The raw public reads went through TCRdb reprocessing: fastp at Q25, MiXCR clone calling, in-frame beta chains kept. Identical CDR3 protein sequences are pooled into one entry, listed with their most common genes and DNA. In this sample the table shows approximately 250,000 distinct CDR3 sequences, roughly 14% of which occur a single time. The biggest ten clones account for 11% of the sample. Sequencing was done on a sample of blood, either unsorted or a sorted T cell fraction (not recorded which). The origin of the receptors is a human donor who was either an allogeneic HSCT recipient or a stem cell or donor lymphocyte infusion donor (not recorded which). It is not recorded whose cells these are; they may come from a transplant donor.

There are a few counts of this clonotype. The V gene is TRBV19, the J gene TRBJ1-1; 10 bases map to TRBD1. V was clipped by 9 bases and J by 0 bases; unmatched bases: 7. Germline V gives CDR1 LNHDA, CDR2 SQIVND (reference sequence). This CDR3 contains 15 residues. CDR3 in DNA: TGTGCCAGCAGGGACAGGGGATTGATGAACACTGAAGCTTTCTTT. Encoded protein: CASRDRGLMNTEAFF.

This clonotype appeared a few times. The chain employs TRBV12-3 or TRBV12-4 and TRBJ1-1; TRBD1 matches at 8 bases. The CDR3 contains 14 residues. Trimming took 5 bases from V and 2 from J; bases not matched to a gene: 4. The CDR3 protein is CASSNRGGNTEAFF. In DNA form, the CDR3 reads TGTGCCAGCAGTAACAGGGGGGGAAACACTGAAGCTTTCTTT.

This clonotype showed up many times. V and J are TRBV5-1 and TRBJ2-3; 10 nucleotides line up with TRBD2. The CDR3 has 18 residues. Trimming took 1 base from V and 1 from J; bases not matched to a gene: 9. Per the germline V gene, CDR1 is SGHRS and CDR2 is YFSETQ. Written as DNA, the CDR3 is TGCGCCAGCAGCTTGCAGTCTAGCGGGGGAGTTGGCACAGATACGCAGTATTTT. Its protein product is CASSLQSSGGVGTDTQYF.

This clonotype was seen a handful of times. The chain employs TRBV6-2 or TRBV6-3 and TRBJ1-5, with D perhaps matching TRBD1 (5 bases). In germline, CDR1 is MNHEY, CDR2 SVGEGT. The CDR3 is 21 amino acids. V was pared by 7 bases and J by 0 bases, with 31 bases between. CDR3 residues: CASTLRPFWGPPRRSNQPQHF. CDR3 DNA: TGTGCCAGCACCTTAAGGCCCTTTTGGGGACCTCCTCGCCGTAGCAATCAGCCCCAGCATTTT.

This clonotype was recorded a few times. J is TRBJ1-3 and V is TRBV12-3 or TRBV12-4; 8 bases fit TRBD1. The CDR3 totals 14 residues. V trimming: 6 bases; J trimming: 5 bases; junction bases outside the gene matches: 6. CDR3 loop: CASSPDRGRNTIYF. The CDR3 DNA reads as TGTGCCAGCAGCCCCGACAGGGGAAGAAACACCATATATTTT.

This clonotype appeared many times. The V gene is TRBV12-3 or TRBV12-4, the J gene TRBJ1-5; D might be TRBD1 (6 bases). V dropped 3 bases and J dropped 2 bases, with 11 bases sitting between them. The CDR3 is 15 amino acids. CDR3 nucleotide sequence: TGTGCCAGCAGTTTGGAAGGGGGTGGCAATCAGCCCCAGCATTTT. Translating it yields CASSLEGGGNQPQHF.

This clonotype was observed a handful of times. The chain combines TRBV5-6 with TRBJ2-5; 9 nucleotides align to TRBD1. With V trimmed by 4 bases and J by 2 bases, 6 bases remained unmatched. This CDR3 has 15 amino acids. The germline V gene has CDR1 SGHDT and CDR2 YYEEEE. The CDR3 DNA reads as TGTGCCAGCAGCAGGGACAGGGTAGTGCAAGAGACCCAGTACTTC. Protein: CASSRDRVVQETQYF.

This clonotype was picked up a small number of times. V and J are TRBV4-2 and TRBJ2-2; D is possibly TRBD2 (6 bases). This CDR3 has 15 amino acids. V was cut by 0 bases and J by 7 bases, with 12 bases left in between. The germline CDR1 and CDR2 sequences are LGHNA and YNFKEQ. CDR3 sequence reads: CASSQEVRGFGELFF. DNA for the CDR3: TGTGCCAGCAGCCAAGAAGTTCGGGGGTTCGGGGAGCTGTTTTTT.

Here the CDR3 DNA reads TGTGCCAGCTCATCTAGACTAGCGGCGAACACCGGGGAGCTGTTTTTT. Protein sequence: CASSSRLAANTGELFF. V and J are TRBV18 and TRBJ2-2; TRBD2 matches 9 bases. J lost 0 bases, V lost 5 bases, and 4 bases had no gene match. This CDR3 comprises 16 residues. Germline V gives CDR1 KGHSH, CDR2 LQKENI.

The chain uses TRBV6-1 and TRBJ1-2; 9 bases agree with TRBD1. Germline V lookup: CDR1 MNHNS, CDR2 SASEGT. After removal of 1 base from V and 4 bases from J, the junction contained 7 bases not matched to a gene. CDR3 length: 16 amino acids. CDR3: CASSEVGTGSGYGYTF. In DNA form, the CDR3 reads TGTGCCAGCAGTGAAGTCGGGACAGGGTCTGGCTATGGCTACACCTTC.

This clonotype was detected ten times or more. V and J are TRBV12-3 or TRBV12-4 and TRBJ1-3, with D unclear. The CDR3 contains 14 residues. V was clipped by 1 base and J by 4 bases, with 8 bases between them. The CDR3 coding sequence is TGTGCCAGCAGTTTAGGAGGGTTGGGAAACACCATATATTTT. Protein product: CASSLGGLGNTIYF.

This clonotype appeared many times. V usage is TRBV5-6 and J usage is TRBJ2-7, with 8 bases lining up with TRBD2. This CDR3 has 13 amino acids. Germline V gene sequence: CDR1 SGHDT, CDR2 YYEEEE. The V gene end was trimmed by 6 bases and the J gene end by 5 bases; junction bases not matched to a gene: 7. CDR3 bases: TGTGCCAGCACTCCGGGGGGGTTCGACGAGCAGTACTTC. Protein: CASTPGGFDEQYF.